This T cell receptor (beta chain) was captured by sequencing in a study of beta chain features in type 1 diabetes. About the study: Sorted cells numbering approximately 110,000,000 were examined across all samples.

Study outcomes and limitations: There were fewer insertions and more deletions at the VDJ junctions of type 1 diabetes patients. Whether HLA type influences TCRB rearrangement remained unresolved here. Type 1 diabetes patients had TCRB CDR3s that were shorter (moderately but significantly so) in all four CD4+ subsets.

Every bit of the isolated RNA underwent reverse transcription, so sequencing read expressed TCRB transcripts. Assay: immunoSEQ multiplex PCR; the TCRdb copy retains only in-frame clones and omits some. This sample has 350,000 to 450,000 clones; approximately 15% occur once, and the top ten carry 0.035% to 0.04%. V dropped 2 bases and J dropped 6 bases, with 2 bases sitting between them. Germline CDR1 and CDR2: SGHAT and FQNNGV. The CDR3 covers 12 residues. Regarding this clone: The antigen remains undetermined.

V gene TRBV11-2 combines with J gene TRBJ1-6; D call uncertain. This receptor was identified in a man between 25 and 39 years old in good health. The sample consisted of naive CD4+ T cells from blood. In DNA, the CDR3 is TGTGCCAGCAGCTTACCTAATTCACCCCTCCACTTT. It specifies CASSLPNSPLHF. Variable domain in full (rest from reference TRBV11-2 and TRBJ1-6): EAGVAQSPRYKIIEKRQSVAFWCNPISGHATLYWYQQILGQGPKLLIQFQNNGVVDDSQLPKDRFSAERLKGVDSTLKIQPAKLEDSAVYLCASSLPNSPLHFGNGTRLTVT.